This T cell receptor beta chain was recorded in a study of cytomegalovirus exposure and HLA in healthy donors. Study-wide findings and caveats: Segments of the TCR beta V type were, in most cases, productive about 87% or about 30% of the time in an earlier analysis. Cytomegalovirus association was assigned to about 150 TCR beta chains. Later analysis reportedly placed an Asian-associated ancestry cluster below the roughly 700-donor mean in N-insertions.

Note on this clone: No antigen is known for it.

Trimming removed 0 bases from V and 5 bases from J; junction bases left unmatched: 2. CDR1 is SGHRS, CDR2 YFSETQ, per germline. CDR3 length: 14 amino acids. PCR employed 60 Vbeta and 13 Jbeta primers. Some clones are missing from TCRdb's copy, which holds only in-frame ones; the method was immunoSEQ multiplex PCR. This sample has roughly 98,000 clones, with 76% found just once. The receptor was isolated from a man in his forties or fifties in good health and CMV-seronegative. V gene TRBV5-1 combines with J gene TRBJ1-2, with 9 positions matching TRBD1. Sequenced material: PBMCs. The CDR3 reads CASSLGTGVYGYTF. The CDR3 nucleotides are TGCGCCAGCAGCTTGGGGACAGGGGTGTATGGCTACACCTTC.